This T cell receptor (beta chain) is drawn from a study of human T cells and chemical hapten exposure (dated by TCRdb to the early 2020s). Describing the broader study: For sensitization, 2% DPC in acetone was applied to a 2 cm by 2 cm area of upper inner arm skin. Throughout the study period of about 25 weeks, patients also received therapeutic DPC doses to the scalp every week. Patch testing on the upper back used Finn chambers containing 0.01% DPC, with scoring done after 6 days according to International Contact Dermatitis Research Group standards. Alopecia areata with under or over 50% scalp involvement, alopecia totalis and alopecia universalis were represented in the patient cohort, which was mostly female. Libraries were pooled for sequencing, and per-sample TCR yields varied mainly because of small differences in library volumes within the pool. In alopecia patients, the study followed how the peripheral blood TCR repertoire changed in vivo over primary and secondary sensitization to diphenylcyclopropenone (DPC), a hapten. Blood samples were taken from patients before sensitization (week 0) and then at 2, 6 and about 24 weeks after DPC sensitization. Blood for TCR sequencing was provided by twenty-nine alopecia patients at one to four time points (pre-sensitization, 2, 6 and 24 weeks).

The research as a whole found: A positive correlation was found between the number of PT1 expanded TCRs and patch test score, with significance reached at thresholds 8, 16 and 32 but not 4. The number of TCRs above 1 in 1000 frequency did not change with DPC sensitization; there was no evidence of global repertoire structure alterations. Repeated subsampling changed both the strength of the expansion versus patch-test correlation and the threshold at which the correlation became significant. Because all patients had alopecia, a presumed autoimmune disease, the immune response of the patients might differ from that of healthy individuals. Expanded TCRs formed significantly more large CDR3 similarity clusters than pre-sensitization or healthy control sets, consistent with antigen-driven responses.

The table lists this clonotype with many counts. Its antigen has not been determined. Within one base of it there is no much larger clone, and no base qualities were kept. Trimming at the junction amounts to 7 bases on V and 8 bases on J, and the germline ends lie 13 bases apart. As encoded in the germline V gene, CDR1 is MNHNS while CDR2 is SASEGT. Measured from the cysteine to the phenylalanine, the CDR3 is 12 residues long. Only the CDR3 portion is preserved as DNA: 36 bases, with reading frame beginning at the first base. The time point label on this specimen signifies: pre-sensitization, week 0. The treatment or condition label of this sample denotes: therapeutic diphenylcyclopropenone sensitization with weekly scalp DPC. At every patch-test visit, the blood draw took place before the patch test was put on. Patients were eligible if aged 18 to 70, diagnosed with alopecia and judged suitable for DPC therapy, and pregnant patients were excluded. Total RNA was extracted from unfractionated whole blood collected in Tempus Blood RNA tubes.

Receptor amplification or capture employed RACE. Reads for this sample came from a NextSeq 500. During library preparation, unique molecular identifiers were attached to individual cDNA molecules so that TCRs could be counted in a quantitative, reproducible way. For every blood RNA sample, sequencing covered both the TCR alpha and TCR beta chains. The authors processed their data as follows. Samples had a median of 95,638 TCRs, with a range from about 23,224 to 750,000. V, J and CDR3 annotation of the TCR reads was carried out using the Decombinator software suite. For PS versus PT1 abundance plots, all samples were subsampled to the same number of TCRs (28,000). Expanded TCRs were defined as absent before sensitization and observed at least eight times at the 2-week time point. TCRdb reran the public reads through fastp at Q25 and MiXCR, keeping productive beta chains. Rows with one shared CDR3 protein collapse into an entry with the most common genes and DNA. It is TCRdb's table, rather than the study itself, that gives the V and J calls and clone size. A total of roughly 100,000 distinct CDR3 sequences appear in this sample, around 9.6% of them only once. The top ten clonotypes cover roughly 3.5% of the sample.

The TCR was taken from a woman in her thirties or forties with alopecia areata. Some clones in this sample may be carry-over from other donors' samples. The sample consisted of whole blood, taken in connection with sensitization to the hapten diphenylcyclopropenone (DPC). The sequence joins TRBV6-1 to TRBJ2-3; perhaps TRBD2 is the D gene, with 5 bases matching. The CDR3 region reads CASIPSGVTQYF. In nucleotide form, the sequence is TGTGCCAGCATCCCATCCGGGGTTACGCAGTATTTT.